The 15 T cell receptor beta chains reported below all come from one sample, sequenced in a study of control samples from healthy donors and cancer patients. Generated by immunoSEQ multiplex PCR, the TCRdb table keeps only in-frame clones and is missing some. The data contain 130,000 to 150,000 clones, 91% of them singletons. Sequenced material: blood. Receptor source: a man aged 25-45 years in good health.

The gene calls are TRBV2 and TRBJ2-7; D is uncertain. The CDR3 sequence is 15 residues long. The V end was cut by 1 base, the J end by 6 bases, with 16 bases between. CDR1 SNHLY and CDR2 FYNNEI come from the germline V gene. CDR3 protein: CASSEVTRRLSEQYF. The CDR3 DNA sequence: TGTGCCAGCAGTGAAGTAACCAGGCGGCTTTCCGAGCAGTACTTC.

CDR3 bases: TGTGCCAGCAGCAAAGGTTTCGGTGTGGACGAGCAGTACTTC. Protein: CASSKGFGVDEQYF. The genes are TRBV21-1 and TRBJ2-7; the table's D call, TRBD2, has no DNA check behind it. TRBV21-1 is deemed a pseudogene. The length of the CDR3 is 14 residues.

The CDR3 coding sequence is TGTGCCAGCAGCTTAGGACAGGGGGGTGACACTGAAGCTTTCTTT. It yields the protein CASSLGQGGDTEAFF. The chain recombines TRBV7-9 with TRBJ1-1, with 9 bases identical to TRBD1. V dropped 1 base and J dropped 3; count of bases not matched to a gene: 3. Germline loops: CDR1 SEHNR, CDR2 FQNEAQ (reference sequence). The CDR3 totals 15 residues.

In nucleotides, the CDR3 is TGTGCCAGCACCGAGGACAGGGGAGCTTTCTTT. It translates to CASTEDRGAFF. This chain links TRBV7-9 with TRBJ1-1; 9 positions match TRBD1. V lost 7 bases, J lost 10 bases, and 4 bases stayed unmatched. The CDR3 has 11 amino acids. CDR1 SEHNR and CDR2 FQNEAQ come from the germline V gene (reference sequence).

The chain joins TRBV4-2 to TRBJ2-7; 10 bases match TRBD2. This CDR3 comprises 15 residues. Germline lookup yields CDR1 LGHNA and CDR2 YNFKEQ. V lost 5 bases, J lost 0 bases, and 4 bases stayed unmatched. CDR3 region: CASSIGLAVSYEQYF. CDR3 DNA: TGTGCCAGCAGCATAGGACTAGCGGTCTCCTACGAGCAGTACTTC.

The CDR3 nucleotides read TGTGCCACCAGCAGAGAACAGGGGGCGACCTATGGCTACACCTTC. As protein: CATSREQGATYGYTF. The V call is TRBV15, the J call TRBJ1-2; 9 positions match TRBD1. The germline V gene encodes CDR1 LNHNV and CDR2 YYDKDF (reference sequence). This CDR3 has 15 residues. Unmatched junction bases numbered 3, after V lost 0 bases and J lost 4 bases.

J is TRBJ1-2 and V is TRBV25-1; TRBD1 is a possible D gene (5 bases). Trimming left V 2 bases short and J 2 bases short, with 9 bases between. This CDR3 contains 14 residues. CDR1 is MGHDK and CDR2 is SYGVNS in the germline V gene. The CDR3 spells CASSELGLNYGYTF. The DNA for the CDR3 is TGTGCCAGCAGTGAACTGGGACTGAACTATGGCTACACCTTC.

This clone was seen just once. The J gene is TRBJ1-2, the V gene TRBV29-1; no clear D gene. Germline V gene data show CDR1 as SQVTM and CDR2 as ANQGSEA. V was cut by 1 base and J by 4 bases, with 4 bases left in between. The CDR3 is 11 amino acids. CDR3 in amino acids: CSVEVPYGYTF. The DNA of the CDR3 is TGCAGCGTTGAAGTACCCTATGGCTACACCTTC.

The V call is TRBV5-6, the J call TRBJ1-4, with D unresolved. From germline, CDR1 is SGHDT and CDR2 YYEEEE. CDR3 length: 14 amino acids. V was clipped by 0 bases and J by 7 bases, with 10 bases between them. CDR3 in DNA: TGTGCCAGCAGCTTGGCCGGACGGGGTGAAAAACTGTTTTTT. Its protein product is CASSLAGRGEKLFF.

This chain connects TRBV5-6 to TRBJ1-1; possibly TRBD1 for D (6 bases). The CDR3 has 14 amino acids. Germline V CDR1 and CDR2: SGHDT, YYEEEE. V lost 2 bases and J lost 1, with 9 bases in between. The CDR3 protein is CASSLSRGNTEAFF. In nucleotides, the CDR3 is TGTGCCAGCAGCTTAAGCAGGGGGAACACTGAAGCTTTCTTT.

V usage is TRBV7-2 and J usage is TRBJ1-5; no reliable D call. Between the trimmed V and J ends, which lost 2 bases and 2 bases, there was a span of 4 bases. CDR1 SGHTA and CDR2 FQGNSA come from the germline V gene. The CDR3 consists of 13 residues. DNA for the CDR3: TGTGCCAGCAGCTTAAAGGGCAATCAGCCCCAGCATTTT. Encoded protein: CASSLKGNQPQHF.

The chain employs TRBV28 and TRBJ2-3; 7 bases match TRBD1. CDR1 and CDR2 from the germline V gene are MDHEN and SYDVKM. This CDR3 is 14 amino acids long. Trimming took 5 bases from V and 7 from J; bases not matched to a gene: 9. CDR3 residues: CASSPRQGLNTQYF. For the CDR3, the DNA is TGTGCCAGCAGTCCACGACAGGGTTTAAATACGCAGTATTTT.

The chain links TRBV7-3 to TRBJ2-1, with D unclear. Germline lookup yields CDR1 SGHTA and CDR2 FQGTGA. The CDR3 contains 15 residues. V shed 5 bases and J shed 0 bases, with 11 bases lying between them. CDR3 coding DNA: TGTGCCAGCAGCCCGGGCGGAAGCTCCTACAATGAGCAGTTCTTC. Translating it yields CASSPGGSSYNEQFF.

This chain links TRBV28 with TRBJ2-2, with a weak D call TRBD1 (6 bases). This CDR3 is built from 16 residues. The ends were cut back, 5 bases at V and 4 bases at J, with 17 bases in the middle. The germline CDR1 and CDR2 sequences are MDHEN and SYDVKM. In nucleotides, the CDR3 is TGTGCCAGCAGTGACCTACAGGGAAGGGGCACCGGGGAGCTGTTTTTT. Translation gives CASSDLQGRGTGELFF.

The V gene is TRBV27, the J gene TRBJ1-5; D uncertain. Trimming stripped 0 bases from V and 2 bases from J, with 11 bases between. The length of the CDR3 is 16 residues. The germline CDR1 and CDR2 sequences are MNHEY and SMNVEV (reference sequence). Here the CDR3 reads CASSLSAGAGNQPQHF. CDR3 in DNA: TGTGCCAGCAGTTTATCAGCGGGCGCGGGCAATCAGCCCCAGCATTTT.